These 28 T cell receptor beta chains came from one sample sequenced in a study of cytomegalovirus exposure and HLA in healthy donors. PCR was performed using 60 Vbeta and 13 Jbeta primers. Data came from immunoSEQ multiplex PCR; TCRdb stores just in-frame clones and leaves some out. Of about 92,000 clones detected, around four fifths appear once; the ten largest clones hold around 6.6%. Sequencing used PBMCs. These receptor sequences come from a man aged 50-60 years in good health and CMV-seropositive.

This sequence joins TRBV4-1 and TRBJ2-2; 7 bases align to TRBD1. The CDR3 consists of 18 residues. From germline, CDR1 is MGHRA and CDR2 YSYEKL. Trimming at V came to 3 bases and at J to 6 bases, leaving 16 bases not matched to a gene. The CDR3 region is CASSQGDSYQSPSGELFF. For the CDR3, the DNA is TGCGCCAGCAGCCAGGGGGACAGTTACCAGTCGCCCTCCGGGGAGCTGTTTTTT.

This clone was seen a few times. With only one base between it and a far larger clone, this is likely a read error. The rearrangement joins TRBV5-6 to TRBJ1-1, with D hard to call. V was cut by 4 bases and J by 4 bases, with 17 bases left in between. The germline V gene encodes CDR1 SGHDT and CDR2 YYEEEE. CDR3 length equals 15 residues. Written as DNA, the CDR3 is TGTGCCAGCAGCCAAGACGGGGTCTCGAGCACTGAAGCTTTCTTT. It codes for CASSQDGVSSTEAFF. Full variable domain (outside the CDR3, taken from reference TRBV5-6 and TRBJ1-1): DAGVTQSPTHLIKTRGQQVTLRCSPKSGHDTVSWYQQALGQGPQFIFQYYEEEERQRGNFPDRFSGHQFPNYSSELNVNALLLGDSALYLCASSQDGVSSTEAFFGQGTRLTVV.

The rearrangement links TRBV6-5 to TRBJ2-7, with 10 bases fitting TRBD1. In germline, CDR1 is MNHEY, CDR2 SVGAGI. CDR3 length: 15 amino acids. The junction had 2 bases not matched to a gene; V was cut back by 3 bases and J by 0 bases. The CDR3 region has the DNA TGTGCCAGCAGTTATCGGGACAGGGGCTCCTACGAGCAGTACTTC. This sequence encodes CASSYRDRGSYEQYF.

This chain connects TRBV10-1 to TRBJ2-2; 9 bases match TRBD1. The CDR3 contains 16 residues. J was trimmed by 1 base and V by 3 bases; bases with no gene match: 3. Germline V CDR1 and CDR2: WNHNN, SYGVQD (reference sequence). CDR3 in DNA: TGCGCCAGCAGTGATGGGGGACAGGGGAACACCGGGGAGCTGTTTTTT. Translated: CASSDGGQGNTGELFF.

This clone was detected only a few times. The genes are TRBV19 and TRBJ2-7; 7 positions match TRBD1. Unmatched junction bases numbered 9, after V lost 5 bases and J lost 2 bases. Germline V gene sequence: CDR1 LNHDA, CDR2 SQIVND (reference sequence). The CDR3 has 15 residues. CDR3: CASSVTGESPYEQYF. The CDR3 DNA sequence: TGTGCCAGTAGTGTAACAGGGGAGTCCCCCTACGAGCAGTACTTC.

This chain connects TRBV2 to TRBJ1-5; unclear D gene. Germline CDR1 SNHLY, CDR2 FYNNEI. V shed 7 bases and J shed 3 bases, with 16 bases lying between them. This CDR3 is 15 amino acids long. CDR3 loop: CASTLGLGDNQPQHF. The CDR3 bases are TGTGCCAGCACCCTAGGACTCGGGGACAATCAGCCCCAGCATTTT.

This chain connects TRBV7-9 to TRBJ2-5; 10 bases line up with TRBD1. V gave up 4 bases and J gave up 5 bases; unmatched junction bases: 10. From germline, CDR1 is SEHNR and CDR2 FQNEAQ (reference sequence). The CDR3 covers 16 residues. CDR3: CASSSSGTGAGETQYF. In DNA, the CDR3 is TGTGCCAGCAGCTCATCCGGGACAGGGGCTGGGGAGACCCAGTACTTC. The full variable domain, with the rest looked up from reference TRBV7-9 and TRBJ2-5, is DTGVSQNPRHKITKRGQNVTFRCDPISEHNRLYWYRQTLGQGPEFLTYFQNEAQLEKSRLLSDRFSAERPKGSFSTLEIQRTEQGDSAMYLCASSSSGTGAGETQYFGPGTRLLVL.

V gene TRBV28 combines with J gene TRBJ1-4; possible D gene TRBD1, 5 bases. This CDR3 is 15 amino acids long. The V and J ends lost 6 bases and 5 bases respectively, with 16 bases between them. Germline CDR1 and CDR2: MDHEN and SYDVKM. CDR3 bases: TGTGCCAGCAGCCCGGGGACTGTGGAGAATGAAAAACTGTTTTTT. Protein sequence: CASSPGTVENEKLFF.

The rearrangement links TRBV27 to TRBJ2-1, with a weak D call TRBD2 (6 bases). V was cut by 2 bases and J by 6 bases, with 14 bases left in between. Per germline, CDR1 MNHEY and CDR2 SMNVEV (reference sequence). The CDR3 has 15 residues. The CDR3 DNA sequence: TGTGCCAGCAGTTTAAGAGCTAGCGCTGGCAATGAGCAGTTCTTC. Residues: CASSLRASAGNEQFF.

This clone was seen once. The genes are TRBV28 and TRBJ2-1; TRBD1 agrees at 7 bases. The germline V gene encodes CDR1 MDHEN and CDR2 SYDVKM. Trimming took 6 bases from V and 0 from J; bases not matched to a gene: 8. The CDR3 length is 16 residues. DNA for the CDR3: TGTGCCAGCAGCCCACAGACAGGGAACTCCTACAATGAGCAGTTCTTC. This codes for CASSPQTGNSYNEQFF.

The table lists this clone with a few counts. The CDR3 region has the DNA TGTGCCAGCACCCGACTCGGGAGGAGCTACGAGCAGTACTTC. It specifies CASTRLGRSYEQYF. The chain is built from TRBV6-5 and TRBJ2-7; the match to TRBD2 covers 7 bases. The germline CDR1 and CDR2 sequences are MNHEY and SVGAGI. The CDR3 is 14 residues long. V shed 7 bases and J 3 bases; nucleotides not matched to a gene: 9.

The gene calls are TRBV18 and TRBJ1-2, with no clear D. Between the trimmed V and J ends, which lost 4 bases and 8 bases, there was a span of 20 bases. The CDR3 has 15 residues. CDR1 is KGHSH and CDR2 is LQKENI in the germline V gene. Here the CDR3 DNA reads TGTGCCAGCTCACAAATAAATGGGCAGGTTGGAGGCTACACCTTC. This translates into CASSQINGQVGGYTF.

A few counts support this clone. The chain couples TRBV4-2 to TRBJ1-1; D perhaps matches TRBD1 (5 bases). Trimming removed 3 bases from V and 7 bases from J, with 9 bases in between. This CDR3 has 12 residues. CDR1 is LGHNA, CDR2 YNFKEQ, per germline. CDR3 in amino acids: CASSQWGREAFF. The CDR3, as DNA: TGTGCCAGCAGCCAGTGGGGCCGTGAAGCTTTCTTT.

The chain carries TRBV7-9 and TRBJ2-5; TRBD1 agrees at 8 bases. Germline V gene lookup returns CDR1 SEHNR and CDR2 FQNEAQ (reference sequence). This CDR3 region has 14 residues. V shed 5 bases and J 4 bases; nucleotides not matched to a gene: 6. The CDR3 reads CASSRPGGVETQYF. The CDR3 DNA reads TGTGCCAGCAGCCGGCCAGGGGGCGTAGAGACCCAGTACTTC.

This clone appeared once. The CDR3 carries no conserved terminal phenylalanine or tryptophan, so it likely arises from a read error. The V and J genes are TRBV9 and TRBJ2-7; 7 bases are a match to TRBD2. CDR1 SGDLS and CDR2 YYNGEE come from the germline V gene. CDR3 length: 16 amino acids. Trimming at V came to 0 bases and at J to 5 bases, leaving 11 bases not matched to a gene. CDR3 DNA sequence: TGTGCCAGCAGCGTAGCTACGGGCCGGGGAGGGGACGAGCAGTACTCC. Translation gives CASSVATGRGGDEQYS.

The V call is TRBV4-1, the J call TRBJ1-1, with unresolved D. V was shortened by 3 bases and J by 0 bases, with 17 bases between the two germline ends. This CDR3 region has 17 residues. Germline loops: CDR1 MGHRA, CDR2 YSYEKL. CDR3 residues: CASSHGKGSGMNTEAFF. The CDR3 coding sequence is TGCGCCAGCAGCCACGGTAAAGGGTCCGGGATGAACACTGAAGCTTTCTTT.

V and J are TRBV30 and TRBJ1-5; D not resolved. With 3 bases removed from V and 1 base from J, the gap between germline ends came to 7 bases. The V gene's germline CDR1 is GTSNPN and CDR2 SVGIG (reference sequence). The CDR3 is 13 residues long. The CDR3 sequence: CAWRGSSNQPQHF. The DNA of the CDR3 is TGTGCCTGGAGAGGGAGCAGCAATCAGCCCCAGCATTTT.

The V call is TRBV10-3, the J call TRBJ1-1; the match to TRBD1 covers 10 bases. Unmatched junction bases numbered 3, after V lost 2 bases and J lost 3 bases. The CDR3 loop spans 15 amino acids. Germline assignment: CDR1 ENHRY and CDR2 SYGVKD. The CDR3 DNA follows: TGTGCCATCAGTGAGAGACAGGGGGCTCACACTGAAGCTTTCTTT. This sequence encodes CAISERQGAHTEAFF.

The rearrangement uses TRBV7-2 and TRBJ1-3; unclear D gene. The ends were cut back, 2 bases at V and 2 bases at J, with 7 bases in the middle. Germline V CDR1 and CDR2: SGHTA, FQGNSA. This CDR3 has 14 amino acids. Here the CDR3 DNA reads TGTGCCAGCAGCTTATCTGCGGCTGGAAACACCATATATTTT. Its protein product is CASSLSAAGNTIYF. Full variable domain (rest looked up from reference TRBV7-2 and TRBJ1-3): GAGVSQSPSNKVTEKGKDVELRCDPISGHTALYWYRQSLGQGLEFLIYFQGNSAPDKSGLPSDRFSAERTGGSVSTLTIQRTQQEDSAVYLCASSLSAAGNTIYFGEGSWLTVV.

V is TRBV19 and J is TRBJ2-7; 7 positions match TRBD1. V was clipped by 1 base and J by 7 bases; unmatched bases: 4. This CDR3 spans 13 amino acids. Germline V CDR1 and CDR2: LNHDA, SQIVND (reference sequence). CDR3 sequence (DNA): TGTGCCAGTAGTATAGTCCAGGGGGAAGAGCAGTACTTC. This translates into CASSIVQGEEQYF.

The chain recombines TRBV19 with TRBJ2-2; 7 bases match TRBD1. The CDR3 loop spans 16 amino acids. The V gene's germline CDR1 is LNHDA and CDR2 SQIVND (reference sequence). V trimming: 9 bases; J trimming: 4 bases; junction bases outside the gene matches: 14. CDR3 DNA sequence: TGTGCCAGCGAAGCCAGACAGGGTCAGGTCACCGGGGAGCTGTTTTTT. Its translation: CASEARQGQVTGELFF.

As DNA, the CDR3 is TGCAGCGTGGACACCGGGACTAGCGACGAGCAGTACTTC. Translating gives CSVDTGTSDEQYF. The chain uses TRBV29-1 and TRBJ2-7; 10 bases map to TRBD2. The ends lost 6 bases at V and 5 bases at J; junction bases unmatched: 7. The germline V gene has CDR1 SQVTM and CDR2 ANQGSEA. This CDR3 has 13 amino acids.

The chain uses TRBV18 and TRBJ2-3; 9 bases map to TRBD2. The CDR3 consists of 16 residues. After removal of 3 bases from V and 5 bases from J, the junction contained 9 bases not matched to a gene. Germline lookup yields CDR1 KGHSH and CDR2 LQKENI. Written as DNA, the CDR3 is TGTGCCAGCTCACCTCCTAATAGCGGGGGTGAAGATACGCAGTATTTT. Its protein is CASSPPNSGGEDTQYF.

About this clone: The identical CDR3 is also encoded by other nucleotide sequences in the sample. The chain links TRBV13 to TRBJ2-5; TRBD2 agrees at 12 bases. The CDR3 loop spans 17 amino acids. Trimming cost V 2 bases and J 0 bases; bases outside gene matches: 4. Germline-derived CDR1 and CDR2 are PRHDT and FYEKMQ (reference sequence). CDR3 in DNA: TGTGCCAGCAGCTTAAGACTAGCGGGGGTCTACCAAGAGACCCAGTACTTC. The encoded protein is CASSLRLAGVYQETQYF.

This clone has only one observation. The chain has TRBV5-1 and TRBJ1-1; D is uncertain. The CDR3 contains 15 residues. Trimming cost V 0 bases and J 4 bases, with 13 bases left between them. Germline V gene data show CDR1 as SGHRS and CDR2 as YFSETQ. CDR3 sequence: CASSLAGGVLTEAFF. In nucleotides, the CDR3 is TGCGCCAGCAGCTTGGCCGGCGGGGTTCTCACTGAAGCTTTCTTT.

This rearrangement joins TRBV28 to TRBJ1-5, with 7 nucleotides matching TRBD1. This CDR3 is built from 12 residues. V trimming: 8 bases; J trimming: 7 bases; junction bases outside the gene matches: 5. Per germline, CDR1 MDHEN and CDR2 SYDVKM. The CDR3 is CASGTVGQPQHF. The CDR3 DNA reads TGTGCCAGCGGGACAGTGGGGCAGCCCCAGCATTTT.

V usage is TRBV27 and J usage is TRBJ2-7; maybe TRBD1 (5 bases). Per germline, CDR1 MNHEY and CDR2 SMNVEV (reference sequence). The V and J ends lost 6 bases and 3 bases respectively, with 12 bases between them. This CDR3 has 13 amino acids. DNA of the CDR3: TGTGCCAGCAGCCGCCTGACAGTCTACGAGCAGTACTTC. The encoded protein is CASSRLTVYEQYF.

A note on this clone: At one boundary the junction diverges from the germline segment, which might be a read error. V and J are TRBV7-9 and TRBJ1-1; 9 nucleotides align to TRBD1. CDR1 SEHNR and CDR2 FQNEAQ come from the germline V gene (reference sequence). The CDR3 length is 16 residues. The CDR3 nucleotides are TGTTCCAGCAGCTCGGACAGGGGCCCCACGAACACTGAAGCTTTCTTT. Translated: CSSSSDRGPTNTEAFF. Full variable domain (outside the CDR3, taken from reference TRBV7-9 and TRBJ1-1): DTGVSQNPRHKITKRGQNVTFRCDPISEHNRLYWYRQTLGQGPEFLTYFQNEAQLEKSRLLSDRFSAERPKGSFSTLEIQRTEQGDSAMYLCSSSSDRGPTNTEAFFGQGTRLTVV.